This TCR beta chain emerged from a study of blood T cells in healthy people across ages. Study-wide background: Template-switching capture recovered about one barcoded beta molecule per two T cells. Study-level results: It was found that TCR beta diversity correlated strongly with the percentage of naive T cells. Roughly linear declines in TCR beta diversity per million T cells occurred with age.

At least 5.5 micrograms of total RNA were extracted per sample. The CDR3 length is 15 residues. V shed 3 bases and J shed 4 bases, with 16 bases lying between them. Germline loops: CDR1 DFQATT, CDR2 SNEGSKA (reference sequence). Together with a sample-barcoded 5' primer, a J-beta primer mix was included in a second PCR lasting roughly 6 to 12 cycles. TCRdb fed the 5' RACE reads into MiXCR, producing one record per CDR3 protein. Counted here are about 970,000 distinct CDR3 sequences, roughly 50% occurring once; the ten biggest clones make up about a fifth. Concerning this clonotype itself: The target antigen is unknown.

What was sequenced was blood. The chain recombines TRBV20-1 with TRBJ2-1; D possibly corresponds to TRBD2 (6 bases). This receptor was taken from a woman in her fifties or sixties in good health. The CDR3 region has the DNA TGCAGTGCTAGGGTCCGTGGAGGGACTTACAATGAGCAGTTCTTC. It is translated as CSARVRGGTYNEQFF.